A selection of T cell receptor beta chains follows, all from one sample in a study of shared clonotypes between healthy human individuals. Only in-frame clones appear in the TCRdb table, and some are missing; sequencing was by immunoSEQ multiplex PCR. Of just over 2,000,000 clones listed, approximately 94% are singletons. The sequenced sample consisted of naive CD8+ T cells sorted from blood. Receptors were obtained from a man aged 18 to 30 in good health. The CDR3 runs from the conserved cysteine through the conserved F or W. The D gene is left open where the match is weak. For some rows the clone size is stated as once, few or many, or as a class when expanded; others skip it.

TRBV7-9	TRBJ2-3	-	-	CASSLNGEGSTDTQYF	TGTGCCAGCAGCTTAAATGGTGAAGGGTCCACAGATACGCAGTATTTT
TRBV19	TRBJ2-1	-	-	CASSMTAALSSYNEQFF	TGTGCCAGTAGTATGACGGCGGCCTTGAGCTCCTACAATGAGCAGTTCTTC
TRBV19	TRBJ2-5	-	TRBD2	CASSFGSGGGETQYF	TGTGCCAGTAGTTTTGGCTCCGGCGGGGGAGAGACCCAGTACTTC
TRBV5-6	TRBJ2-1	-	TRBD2	CASSLRAGVNEQFF	TGTGCCAGCAGCTTGCGAGCGGGAGTAAATGAGCAGTTCTTC
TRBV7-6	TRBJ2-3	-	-	CASSLEGGPTDTQYF	TGTGCCAGCAGCTTAGAAGGGGGACCCACAGATACGCAGTATTTT
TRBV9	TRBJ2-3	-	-	CASSVGRGVNTDTQYF	TGTGCCAGCAGCGTAGGGCGTGGGGTTAACACAGATACGCAGTATTTT
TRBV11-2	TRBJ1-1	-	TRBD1	CASSTDRADEAFF	TGTGCCAGCAGCACAGACAGGGCCGATGAAGCTTTCTTT
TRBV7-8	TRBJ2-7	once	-	CASSLRPFEESYEQYF	TGTGCCAGCAGCCTTCGTCCGTTTGAGGAATCCTACGAGCAGTACTTC
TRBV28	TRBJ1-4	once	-	CAVPSVDEKLFF	TGTGCTGTACCGTCGGTAGATGAAAAACTGTTTTTT
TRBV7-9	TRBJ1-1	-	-	CASKRDGDTEAFF	TGTGCCAGCAAACGGGACGGGGACACTGAAGCTTTCTTT
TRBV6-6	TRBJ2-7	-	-	CASSSTYEQYF	TGTGCCAGCAGCAGCACCTACGAGCAGTACTTC
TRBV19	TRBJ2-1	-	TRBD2	CASSSTSGTYNEQFF	TGTGCCAGTTCCTCGACTAGCGGGACCTACAATGAGCAGTTCTTC
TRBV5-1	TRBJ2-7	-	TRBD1	CASSLGPDRGYEQYF	TGCGCCAGCAGCTTGGGACCGGACAGGGGTTACGAGCAGTACTTC
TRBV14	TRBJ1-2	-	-	CASSQGMAGPYGYTF	TGTGCCAGCAGCCAAGGCATGGCAGGGCCCTATGGCTACACCTTC
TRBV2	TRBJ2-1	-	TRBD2	CASSRTSGDNSYNEQFF	TGTGCCAGCAGCCGGACTAGCGGGGATAACTCCTACAATGAGCAGTTCTTC
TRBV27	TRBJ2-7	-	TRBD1	CASSFGTGLEQYF	TGTGCCAGCAGTTTCGGGACAGGTCTAGAGCAGTACTTC
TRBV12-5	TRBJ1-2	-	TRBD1	CASGFGTGGHYGYTF	TGTGCTAGTGGTTTCGGGACAGGGGGCCACTATGGCTACACCTTC
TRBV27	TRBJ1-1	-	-	CASNPIGGADTEAFF	TGTGCCAGCAACCCAATTGGGGGGGCGGATACTGAAGCTTTCTTT
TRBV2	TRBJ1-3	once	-	CASSEGGATGNTIYF	TGTGCCAGCAGTGAAGGTGGGGCGACAGGAAACACCATATATTTT
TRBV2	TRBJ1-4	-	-	CASRELTGANEKLFF	TGTGCCAGCAGAGAACTCACAGGAGCTAATGAAAAACTGTTTTTT
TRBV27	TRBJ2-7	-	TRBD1	CASSFSGQGVHEQYF	TGTGCCAGCAGTTTTTCGGGACAGGGGGTCCACGAGCAGTACTTC
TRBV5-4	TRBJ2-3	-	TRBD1	CASSLWDRVGTDTQYF	TGTGCCAGCAGCTTGTGGGACAGGGTAGGGACAGATACGCAGTATTTT
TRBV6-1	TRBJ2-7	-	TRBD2	CASSGRGLAGVRVWEQYF	TGTGCCAGCAGTGGTCGAGGACTAGCGGGAGTACGGGTGTGGGAGCAGTACTTC
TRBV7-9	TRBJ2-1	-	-	CASSFSERDEQFF	TGTGCCAGCAGCTTCTCTGAGAGAGATGAGCAGTTCTTC
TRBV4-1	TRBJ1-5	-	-	CASSQAGRGVQPQHF	TGCGCCAGCAGCCAAGCTGGTCGGGGGGTCCAGCCCCAGCATTTT
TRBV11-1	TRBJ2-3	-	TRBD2	CASSPAPSGGTDTQYF	TGTGCCAGCAGCCCCGCCCCTAGCGGGGGCACAGATACGCAGTATTTT
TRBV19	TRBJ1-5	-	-	CAIEGQPQHF	TGTGCCATTGAGGGGCAGCCCCAGCATTTT
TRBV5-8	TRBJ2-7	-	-	CASSFSTGPYEQYF	TGTGCCAGCAGCTTCTCGACAGGCCCCTACGAGCAGTACTTC
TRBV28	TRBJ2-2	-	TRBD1	CASSLVFDRVNTGELFF	TGTGCCAGCAGTTTAGTCTTCGACAGGGTGAACACCGGGGAGCTGTTTTTT
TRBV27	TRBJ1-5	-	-	CASSLSPGQFYQPQHF	TGTGCCAGCAGTTTATCCCCAGGACAGTTCTATCAGCCCCAGCATTTT
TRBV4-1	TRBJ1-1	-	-	CASSQHRTDNTEAFF	TGCGCCAGCAGCCAACATCGGACAGATAACACTGAAGCTTTCTTT
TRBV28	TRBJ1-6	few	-	CASSLVTEPSPLHF	TGTGCCAGCAGTTTGGTGACAGAACCTTCACCCCTCCACTTT
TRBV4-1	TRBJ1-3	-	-	CASSPEPVPGNTIYF	TGCGCCAGCAGCCCTGAGCCGGTGCCTGGAAACACCATATATTTT
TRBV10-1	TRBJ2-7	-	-	CASSLRGPPYEQYF	TGCGCCAGCTCCCTTCGGGGCCCTCCATACGAGCAGTACTTC
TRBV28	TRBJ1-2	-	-	CASSLFAQNYGYTF	TGTGCCAGCAGTTTATTCGCACAGAACTATGGCTACACCTTC
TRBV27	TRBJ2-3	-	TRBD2	CASSLLAGSNTQYF	TGTGCCAGCAGTTTACTAGCGGGAAGTAATACGCAGTATTTT
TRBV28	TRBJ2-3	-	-	CASSQLEALHTDTQYF	TGTGCCAGCAGTCAATTGGAGGCACTCCACACAGATACGCAGTATTTT
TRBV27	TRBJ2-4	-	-	CASSSPQGLDIQYF	TGTGCCAGCAGTTCACCGCAGGGGCTGGACATTCAGTACTTC
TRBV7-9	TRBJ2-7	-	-	CASSPDDYEQYF	TGTGCCAGCAGCCCTGACGACTACGAGCAGTACTTC
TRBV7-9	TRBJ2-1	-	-	CASSLGNEQFF	TGTGCCAGCAGCTTAGGAAATGAGCAGTTCTTC
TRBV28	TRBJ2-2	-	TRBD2	CASKDGTSGRAYSIGELFF	TGTGCCAGCAAGGACGGGACTAGCGGGAGGGCCTACTCTATCGGGGAGCTGTTTTTT
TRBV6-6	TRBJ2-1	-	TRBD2	CASSLTSAVYNEQFF	TGTGCCAGCAGCCTCACTAGCGCGGTTTACAATGAGCAGTTCTTC
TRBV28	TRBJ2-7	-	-	CASSFQGYEQYF	TGTGCCAGCAGTTTCCAGGGATACGAGCAGTACTTC
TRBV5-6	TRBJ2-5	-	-	CASSLFSQETQYF	TGTGCCAGCAGCTTGTTCTCGCAAGAGACCCAGTACTTC
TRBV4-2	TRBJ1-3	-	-	CASSQEEDTGNTIYF	TGTGCCAGCAGCCAAGAAGAAGATACTGGAAACACCATATATTTT
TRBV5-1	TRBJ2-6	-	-	CASSLDRTLSGANVLTF	TGCGCCAGCAGCTTGGATAGGACACTCTCTGGGGCCAACGTCCTGACTTTC
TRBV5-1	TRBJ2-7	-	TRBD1	CASRDVETGIYEQYF	TGCGCCAGCAGGGACGTAGAGACAGGGATCTACGAGCAGTACTTC
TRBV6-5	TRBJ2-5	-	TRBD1	CASSYPTGAPQETQYF	TGTGCCAGCAGTTACCCTACAGGGGCGCCACAAGAGACCCAGTACTTC
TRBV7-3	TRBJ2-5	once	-	CASSPDRGETQYF	TGTGCCAGCAGCCCAGACAGAGGAGAGACCCAGTACTTC
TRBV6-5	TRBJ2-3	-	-	CASSFTGSITDTQYF	TGTGCCAGCAGCTTTACAGGGTCCATCACAGATACGCAGTATTTT
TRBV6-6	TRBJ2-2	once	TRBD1	CASSYGQGETGELFF	TGTGCCAGCAGTTACGGGCAGGGGGAGACCGGGGAGCTGTTTTTT
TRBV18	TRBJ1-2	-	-	CASSPPGTLWGYTF	TGTGCCAGCTCACCACCGGGGACTTTGTGGGGCTACACCTTC
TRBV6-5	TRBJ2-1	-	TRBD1	CASSNLGQGYNEQFF	TGTGCCAGCAGTAATCTAGGACAGGGCTACAATGAGCAGTTCTTC
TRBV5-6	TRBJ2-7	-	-	CASRTHEQYF	TGTGCCAGCAGGACCCACGAGCAGTACTTC
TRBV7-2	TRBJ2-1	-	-	CASSLAVAFGNEQFF	TGTGCCAGCAGCTTAGCGGTGGCTTTTGGCAATGAGCAGTTCTTC
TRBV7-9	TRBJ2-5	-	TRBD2	CASSWTSGRLIQETQYF	TGTGCCAGCAGCTGGACTAGCGGGAGGCTTATTCAAGAGACCCAGTACTTC
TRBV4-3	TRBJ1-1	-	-	CASSQDGDEDTEAFF	TGCGCCAGCAGCCAAGATGGGGATGAGGACACTGAAGCTTTCTTT
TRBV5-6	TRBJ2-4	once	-	CASSFSGENIQYF	TGTGCCAGCAGCTTCTCAGGGGAAAACATTCAGTACTTC
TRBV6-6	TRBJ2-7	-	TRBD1	CASSYSGGLDEQYF	TGTGCCAGCAGTTACTCAGGGGGCCTGGACGAGCAGTACTTC
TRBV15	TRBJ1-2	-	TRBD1	CATSGGTGLNYGYTF	TGTGCCACCAGCGGAGGGACAGGGCTTAACTATGGCTACACCTTC